This is a list of T cell receptor beta chains from one sample in a study of T-cell reconstitution after alpha-beta-depleted transplantation in children. TCRdb reprocessed the PCR reads via MiXCR and lists one record per CDR3 protein. Among about 610,000 distinct CDR3 sequences listed, 10% were seen once. The sequences come from PBMCs from the stem cell graft donor, collected from the stem cell graft. The source of these receptors is a human donor who donated a stem cell graft to a child with acute myeloid leukemia. Both conserved end residues are part of each CDR3. Clone size is stated in some rows and not others, as once, few, many or a class when expanded.

j_gene: TRBJ2-2
v_gene: TRBV7-8
abundance: .
CDR3aa: CASSFYRAGAGELFF

j_gene: TRBJ2-5
v_gene: TRBV20-1
abundance: many
CDR3aa: CSASSGTGYETQYF

j_gene: TRBJ2-1
v_gene: TRBV12-3/TRBV12-4
abundance: many
CDR3aa: CASSLESASYNEQFF

j_gene: TRBJ1-4
v_gene: TRBV5-1
abundance: .
CDR3aa: CASSLYSATNEKLFF

j_gene: TRBJ1-2
v_gene: TRBV4-3
abundance: .
CDR3aa: CASSPKGRSWFYGYTF

j_gene: TRBJ2-6
v_gene: TRBV6-2/TRBV6-3
abundance: .
CDR3aa: CASSHDGSGANVLTF

j_gene: TRBJ2-3
v_gene: TRBV20-1
abundance: few
CDR3aa: CSARDGDSAGDTQYF

j_gene: TRBJ2-1
v_gene: TRBV7-6
abundance: many
CDR3aa: CASSLYGQIDEQFF

j_gene: TRBJ2-5
v_gene: TRBV30
abundance: few
CDR3aa: CAWSVRQQETQYF

j_gene: TRBJ1-2
v_gene: TRBV6-2/TRBV6-3
abundance: .
CDR3aa: CASSYRTGGSYGYTF

j_gene: TRBJ2-4
v_gene: TRBV11-2
abundance: many
CDR3aa: CASSLYEPAKNIQYF

j_gene: TRBJ2-2
v_gene: TRBV20-1
abundance: .
CDR3aa: CSARDWGTSGRSGELFF

j_gene: TRBJ1-2
v_gene: TRBV24-1
abundance: .
CDR3aa: CATSDFRTRGYTF

j_gene: TRBJ2-4
v_gene: TRBV21-1
abundance: many
CDR3aa: CASRRGQGLAKNIQYF

j_gene: TRBJ1-5
v_gene: TRBV12-3/TRBV12-4
abundance: .
CDR3aa: CASSLRQASQHF

j_gene: TRBJ2-7
v_gene: TRBV12-3/TRBV12-4
abundance: .
CDR3aa: CASSLGAGAPRGEQYF

j_gene: TRBJ2-3
v_gene: TRBV7-3
abundance: .
CDR3aa: CASSPTAGYTDTQYF

j_gene: TRBJ2-2
v_gene: TRBV7-2
abundance: .
CDR3aa: CASSFMGYLGGELFF

j_gene: TRBJ2-3
v_gene: TRBV5-1
abundance: few
CDR3aa: CASSFQDREPDTQYF

j_gene: TRBJ1-5
v_gene: TRBV28
abundance: few
CDR3aa: CASTYGGGQGKQPQHF

j_gene: TRBJ1-2
v_gene: TRBV28
abundance: many
CDR3aa: CASTPSEARSYGYTF

j_gene: TRBJ2-1
v_gene: TRBV18
abundance: few
CDR3aa: CASSPTRGRRDEQFF

j_gene: TRBJ2-1
v_gene: TRBV5-1
abundance: few
CDR3aa: CASSTPGQYNEQFF

j_gene: TRBJ1-4
v_gene: TRBV20-1
abundance: .
CDR3aa: CSARTGEKLFF

j_gene: TRBJ1-4
v_gene: TRBV7-2
abundance: few
CDR3aa: CASSLGGQTNEKLFF

j_gene: TRBJ1-5
v_gene: TRBV6-5
abundance: .
CDR3aa: CASSYTRQGGINQPQHF

j_gene: TRBJ2-3
v_gene: TRBV6-5
abundance: few
CDR3aa: CASSYGGSGRAGATDTQYF

j_gene: TRBJ2-1
v_gene: TRBV4-2
abundance: .
CDR3aa: CASSQEQGARDEQFF

j_gene: TRBJ1-1
v_gene: TRBV12-3/TRBV12-4
abundance: many
CDR3aa: CASSPSAEAFF

j_gene: TRBJ2-1
v_gene: TRBV30
abundance: few
CDR3aa: CAWEGANEQFF

j_gene: TRBJ2-2
v_gene: TRBV12-3/TRBV12-4
abundance: .
CDR3aa: CASSFDRGQVTGELFF

j_gene: TRBJ2-1
v_gene: TRBV27
abundance: .
CDR3aa: CASSLNGSPNEQFF

j_gene: TRBJ1-2
v_gene: TRBV3-1
abundance: .
CDR3aa: CASSQDRRGNYGYTF

j_gene: TRBJ1-5
v_gene: TRBV20-1
abundance: .
CDR3aa: CSARDFANSNQPQHF

j_gene: TRBJ2-4
v_gene: TRBV5-1
abundance: .
CDR3aa: CASSLNRGNIQYF

j_gene: TRBJ2-3
v_gene: TRBV11-2
abundance: .
CDR3aa: CASSLIREGQYF

j_gene: TRBJ2-1
v_gene: TRBV7-2
abundance: .
CDR3aa: CASSFGEVFYNEQFF

j_gene: TRBJ1-2
v_gene: TRBV27
abundance: few
CDR3aa: CASSGEGENGYTF

j_gene: TRBJ2-2
v_gene: TRBV2
abundance: many
CDR3aa: CATRAGGDTGELFF

j_gene: TRBJ1-5
v_gene: TRBV21-1
abundance: few
CDR3aa: CASSKVDRGVNSNQPQHF

j_gene: TRBJ2-1
v_gene: TRBV3-1
abundance: .
CDR3aa: CASSQDFRSGRHYNEQFF

j_gene: TRBJ2-1
v_gene: TRBV7-2
abundance: .
CDR3aa: CASSAYGGNNEQFF

j_gene: TRBJ2-1
v_gene: TRBV9
abundance: few
CDR3aa: CASSGGRGPPSYNEQFF

j_gene: TRBJ2-7
v_gene: TRBV6-5
abundance: many
CDR3aa: CASSYRGLAGGAYEQYF

j_gene: TRBJ2-5
v_gene: TRBV7-9
abundance: .
CDR3aa: CASSPLAGGPQETQYF

j_gene: TRBJ2-1
v_gene: TRBV5-5
abundance: .
CDR3aa: CASSQGLALSYNEQFF

j_gene: TRBJ2-5
v_gene: TRBV29-1
abundance: .
CDR3aa: CSLMMGDMTQYF

j_gene: TRBJ1-1
v_gene: TRBV6-5
abundance: .
CDR3aa: CASRRQGRTPEAFF

j_gene: TRBJ2-1
v_gene: TRBV9
abundance: few
CDR3aa: CASSVGGGGDYNEQFF

j_gene: TRBJ2-5
v_gene: TRBV29-1
abundance: many
CDR3aa: CSVVDRGQETQYF

j_gene: TRBJ1-1
v_gene: TRBV5-1
abundance: .
CDR3aa: CASADPRTGKPAANTEAFF